This entry describes one T cell receptor (beta chain). Its antigen is unknown. The data were taken from a study of cytomegalovirus exposure and HLA in healthy donors. For the study at large: Unique TCR beta sequences numbering approximately 100 million came from 150 million to 200 million T cells in an earlier analysis. Membership in the Caucasian-associated ancestry cluster was found for around 81% of about 430 genotyped donors.

Overall study results and limits: An analysis done earlier found most TCR beta V segments productive about 87% or about 30% of the time. The study dropped some indistinguishable V segments, TRBV6-2 and TRBV6-3 among them.

Per the germline V gene, CDR1 is SGHDT and CDR2 is YYEEEE. The V gene end was trimmed by 4 bases and the J gene end by 6 bases; junction bases not matched to a gene: 6. This CDR3 spans 14 amino acids. The PCR employed 60 Vbeta primers together with 13 Jbeta primers. Produced via immunoSEQ multiplex PCR; TCRdb's table is partial and in-frame only. The sample lists about 79,000 clones, over 70% occurring once. The source material was PBMCs. This TCR was sampled from a man aged 60 to 69 in good health and CMV-seronegative. The gene calls are TRBV5-6 and TRBJ1-3; 8 nucleotides match TRBD1. Here the CDR3 reads CASSVTGAENTIYF. For the CDR3, the DNA is TGTGCCAGCAGCGTGACAGGGGCAGAAAACACCATATATTTT.